The present T cell receptor beta chain was sequenced within a study of cytomegalovirus exposure and HLA in healthy donors. Study-level results: CMV serostatus stood as the only immune exposure information on hand.

Primers included in the PCR were 60 Vbeta and 13 Jbeta primers. The assay was immunoSEQ multiplex PCR, and TCRdb's table has in-frame clones only and misses some. The sample carries a few hundred thousand clones, about 81% recorded once. Concerning this clone itself: Its antigen is unidentified.

The CDR3 has 18 residues. This sequence was found in a woman aged 60-70 years in good health and CMV-seropositive. Sequencing was performed on PBMCs. The chain has TRBV12-2 and TRBJ2-6; the table's D gene call, TRBD1, was not cross checked with the DNA. TRBV12-2 is a listed pseudogene. CDR3: CASRLEKGDGSGANVLTF. The DNA for the CDR3 is TGTGCAAGTCGCTTAGAGAAGGGGGATGGATCTGGGGCCAACGTCCTGACTTTC.